This T cell receptor (beta chain) appears in the sequencing data of a study of memory CD4+ T cells and cytomegalovirus serostatus. Clones were sequenced by immunoSEQ multiplex PCR, and TCRdb holds only the in-frame ones, with some missing. The sample comprises 56,000 or so clones, over 70% of which are singletons, and around 0.58% rests with the top ten. Single viable CD3+CD4+CD8-CD45RO+ cells were sorted as the memory CD4+ T cells. Positive selection with CD4 microbeads enriched total CD4+ T cells. Source material: memory CD4+ T cells from blood. The receptor was isolated from an adult in good health and CMV-seronegative. Some clones in this sample may be carry-over from other donors' samples.

CDR3 DNA sequence: TGTGCCAGCAGTCGCTCGGGGAATTCACCCCTCCACTTT. Translation gives CASSRSGNSPLHF. The rearrangement joins TRBV6-6 to TRBJ1-6, with D unclear. This CDR3 contains 13 residues. CDR1 MNHNY and CDR2 SVGAGI come from the germline V gene (reference sequence). V was shortened by 5 bases and J by 7 bases, with 9 bases between the two germline ends.